The T cell receptor beta chain described here comes from a study of Graves' ophthalmopathy and Graves' hyperthyroidism. Study results and caveats: Classification of ophthalmopathy versus stable hyperthyroidism by a 13-signature model yielded approximately 90% sensitivity and around 80% specificity.

This clonotype came up a few times. The antigen is unknown. TCR beta CDR3 amplification used RNA transcripts. In the first round, RT-PCR was carried out with HTBI primers, and a multiplex PCR formed the second round. One entry per CDR3 protein results from TCRdb running MiXCR on the multiplex PCR reads. Among about 600,000 distinct CDR3 sequences listed, approximately 37% were seen once. The CDR3 has 21 amino acids. Per the germline V gene, CDR1 is SNHLY and CDR2 is FYNNEI. Losses at the gene ends were 7 bases for V and 0 bases for J; bases not matched to a gene: 20. Among the exclusions were patients with other autoimmune diseases, uncontrolled infections, pregnancy or lactation.

The genes are TRBV2 and TRBJ2-6, with TRBD1 matching 8 bases. Sequencing used peripheral blood or thyroid tissue (not recorded which). The sequence came from an adult man with Graves' hyperthyroidism. CDR3 DNA sequence: TGTGCCAGCACCTCCCGCCCCGTCAGGGGGCTTTTACACTCTGGGGCCAACGTCCTGACTTTC. This sequence encodes CASTSRPVRGLLHSGANVLTF.